What follows is one TCR beta chain and its context. The antigen remains undetermined. This sample stems from a study of monozygotic twins with inflammatory bowel disease. Generation of cDNA took place in eight separate reactions per sample. Using the 5' RACE reads, TCRdb records one entry per CDR3 protein without DNA. The listing records about 300,000 distinct CDR3 sequences. General observations from the study: Twins with IBD were found to have lower TCRbeta diversity (inverse Simpson) than healthy co-twins.

The CDR3 sequence is 17 residues long. Per germline, CDR1 LGHNA and CDR2 YSLEER. This clonotype was obtained from a human donor with ulcerative colitis or Crohn's disease, or a healthy co-twin of an affected twin (not recorded which). The V and J genes are TRBV4-3 and TRBJ2-7; lacking DNA, the TRBD1 call made by TCRdb goes unchecked. The specimen was blood. The CDR3 loop is CASSQERRDRGYYEQYF.